A single sample gave rise to the 10 T cell receptor beta chains below, sequenced in a study of identical twins. TCRdb itself ran the 5' RACE reads through MiXCR, one entry per CDR3 protein. The sample contains a few hundred thousand distinct CDR3 sequences, around 9.7% of which appear only once. Sequencing was carried out using naive T cells sorted from blood. The origin of the receptors is a woman in her fifties or sixties in good health.

V usage is TRBV4-1 and J usage is TRBJ2-3, with 8 bases fitting TRBD2. Trimming removed 5 bases from V and 0 bases from J; junction bases left unmatched: 7. The CDR3 covers 16 residues. Germline assignment: CDR1 MGHRA and CDR2 YSYEKL. CDR3 DNA: TGCGCCAGCAGCGCCCGACTAGCGATAAGCACAGATACGCAGTATTTT. It specifies CASSARLAISTDTQYF.

The genes are TRBV2 and TRBJ2-2; maybe TRBD2 (5 bases). The CDR3 covers 13 residues. The germline V gene encodes CDR1 SNHLY and CDR2 FYNNEI. V dropped 6 bases and J dropped 7 bases, with 12 bases sitting between them. CDR3 sequence: CASRRAPGGELFF. CDR3 coding DNA: TGTGCCAGCAGGAGGGCTCCAGGCGGGGAGCTGTTTTTT.

In its sample, this clonotype was seen many times. V and J are TRBV24-1 and TRBJ2-3, with D uncertain. From germline, CDR1 is KGHDR and CDR2 SFDVKD. V shed 5 bases and J shed 1 base, with 6 bases lying between them. The CDR3 is 13 amino acids. CDR3 in amino acids: CATSASGTDTQYF. CDR3 DNA: TGTGCCACCAGTGCCTCAGGCACAGATACGCAGTATTTT.

The CDR3 here is CSVEHDRENTGELFF. The CDR3 DNA sequence: TGCAGCGTTGAGCACGACAGGGAGAACACCGGGGAGCTGTTTTTT. The chain recombines TRBV29-1 with TRBJ2-2; 7 nucleotides match TRBD1. CDR3 size: 15 residues. CDR1 SQVTM and CDR2 ANQGSEA come from the germline V gene. With V trimmed by 3 bases and J by 1 base, 5 bases remained unmatched.

This chain uses TRBV28 with TRBJ2-7; no definite D call. V was clipped by 1 base and J by 5 bases, with 6 bases between them. CDR3 length equals 12 residues. CDR1 is MDHEN, CDR2 SYDVKM, per germline. DNA for the CDR3: TGTGCCAGCAGTTTATTCCTAGACGAGCAGTACGTC. Translating gives CASSLFLDEQYV.

The chain combines TRBV28 with TRBJ1-5, with D possibly matching TRBD1 (5 bases). Germline lookup yields CDR1 MDHEN and CDR2 SYDVKM. The CDR3 runs 14 residues. The germline V and J ends were trimmed by 6 bases and 6 bases, with 15 bases remaining between them. CDR3 DNA: TGTGCCAGCAGGTCCGGGACGTCCAGTCAGCCCCAGCATTTT. Amino acids: CASRSGTSSQPQHF.

This clonotype has more than one count but fewer than ten. This chain connects TRBV6-2 or TRBV6-3 to TRBJ1-5; D remains unclear. The CDR3 is 12 residues long. CDR1 is MNHEY, CDR2 SVGEGT, per germline. The germline V and J ends were trimmed by 6 bases and 6 bases, with 9 bases remaining between them. The CDR3 spells CASREGAQPQHF. In nucleotides, the CDR3 is TGTGCCAGCAGGGAGGGTGCTCAGCCCCAGCATTTT.

This clonotype has ten or more counts. The rearrangement links TRBV7-9 to TRBJ2-1; D could derive from TRBD1 or TRBD2 (6 bases each). V was trimmed by 3 bases and J by 0 bases, leaving 12 bases between them. CDR3 length: 16 residues. Germline loops: CDR1 SEHNR, CDR2 FQNEAQ (reference sequence). The CDR3 DNA sequence: TGTGCCAGCAGCTTGGGGGGACAAAACTCCTACAATGAGCAGTTCTTC. Translating gives CASSLGGQNSYNEQFF.

The sample holds many counts of this clonotype. This sequence joins TRBV12-3 or TRBV12-4 and TRBJ2-4, with D perhaps TRBD2 (5 bases). CDR3 size: 12 residues. The germline V and J ends were trimmed by 3 bases and 6 bases, with 6 bases remaining between them. The CDR3 coding sequence is TGTGCCAGCAGTTTTGCGGGAAACATTCAGTACTTC. Translated, it gives CASSFAGNIQYF.

A single count supports this clonotype. The rearrangement links TRBV2 to TRBJ1-1, with D possibly matching TRBD1 (6 bases). The CDR3 loop spans 16 amino acids. Germline CDR1 SNHLY, CDR2 FYNNEI. Trimming took 6 bases from V and 1 from J, leaving 18 bases between them. The CDR3 DNA sequence: TGTGCCAGCAGCAGGACAGAGAATAATCCGAACACTGAAGCTTTCTTT. It yields the protein CASSRTENNPNTEAFF.